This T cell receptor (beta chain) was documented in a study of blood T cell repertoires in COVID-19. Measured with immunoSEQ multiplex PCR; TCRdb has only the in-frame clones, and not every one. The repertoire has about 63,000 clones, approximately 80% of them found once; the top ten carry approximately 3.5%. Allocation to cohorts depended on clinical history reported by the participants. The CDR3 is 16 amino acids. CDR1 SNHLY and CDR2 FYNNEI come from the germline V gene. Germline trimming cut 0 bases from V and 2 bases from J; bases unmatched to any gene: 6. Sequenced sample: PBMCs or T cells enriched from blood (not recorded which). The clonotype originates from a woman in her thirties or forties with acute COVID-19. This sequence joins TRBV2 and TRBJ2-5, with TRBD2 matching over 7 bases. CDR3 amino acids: CASSEAGGIPQETQYF. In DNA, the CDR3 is TGTGCCAGCAGTGAAGCGGGGGGGATCCCACAAGAGACCCAGTACTTC.